This entry describes one T cell receptor (beta chain). Using immunoSEQ multiplex PCR, the repertoire was profiled, and TCRdb retains in-frame clones only, with some absent. The sample includes 60,000 to 75,000 clones, 85% to 95% of them seen just once. Drawing of blood for sampling happened at baseline, at cycle 4 day 1, and at cycle 7 day 1. These data come from a study of OX40 agonist ivuxolimab in advanced cancers. Germline V gene sequence: CDR1 MNHNS, CDR2 SASEGT. The V and J ends lost 5 bases and 0 bases, in that order; junction bases with no gene match: 6. This CDR3 is built from 15 residues. The sequence came from an adult with an advanced solid tumor such as melanoma, head and neck, liver or kidney cancer. The rearrangement joins TRBV6-1 to TRBJ1-2; 7 bases line up with TRBD1. Sequencing used CD4+ or CD8+ T cells sorted from blood, obtained in a trial of the OX40 agonist ivuxolimab. The DNA for the CDR3 is TGTGCCAGCAGTAGACAGGGAGGAGCTAACTATGGCTACACCTTC. This codes for CASSRQGGANYGYTF.